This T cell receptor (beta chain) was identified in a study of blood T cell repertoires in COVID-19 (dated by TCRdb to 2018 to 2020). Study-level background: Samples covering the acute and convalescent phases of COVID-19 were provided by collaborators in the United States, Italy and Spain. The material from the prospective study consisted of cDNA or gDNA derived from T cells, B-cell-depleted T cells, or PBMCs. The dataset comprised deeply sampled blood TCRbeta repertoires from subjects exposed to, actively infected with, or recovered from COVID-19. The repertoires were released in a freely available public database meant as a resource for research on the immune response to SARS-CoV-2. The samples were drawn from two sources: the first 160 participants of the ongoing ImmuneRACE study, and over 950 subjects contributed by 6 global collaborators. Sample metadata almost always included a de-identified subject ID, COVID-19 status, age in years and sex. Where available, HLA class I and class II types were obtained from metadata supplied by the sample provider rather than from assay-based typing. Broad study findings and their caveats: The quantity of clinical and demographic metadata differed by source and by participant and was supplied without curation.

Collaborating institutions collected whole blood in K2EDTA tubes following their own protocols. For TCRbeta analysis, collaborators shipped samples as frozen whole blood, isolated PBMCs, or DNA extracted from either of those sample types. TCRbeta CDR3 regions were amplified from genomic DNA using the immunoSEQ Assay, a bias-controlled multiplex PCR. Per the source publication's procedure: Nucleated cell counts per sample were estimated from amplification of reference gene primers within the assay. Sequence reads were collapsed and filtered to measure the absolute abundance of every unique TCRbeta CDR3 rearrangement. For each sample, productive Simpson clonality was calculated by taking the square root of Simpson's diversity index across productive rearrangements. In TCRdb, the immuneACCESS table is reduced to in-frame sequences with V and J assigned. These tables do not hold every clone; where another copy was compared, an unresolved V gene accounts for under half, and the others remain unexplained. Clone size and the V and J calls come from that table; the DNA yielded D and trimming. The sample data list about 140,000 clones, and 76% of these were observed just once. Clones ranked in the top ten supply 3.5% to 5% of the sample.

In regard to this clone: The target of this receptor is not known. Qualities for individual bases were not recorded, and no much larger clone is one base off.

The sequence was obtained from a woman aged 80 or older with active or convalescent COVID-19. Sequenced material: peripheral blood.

The CDR3 amino acid sequence is: CASSLVPVNEQYF. The DNA is TGTGCCAGCAGCTTAGTCCCAGTGAACGAGCAGTACTTC. The chain employs TRBV11-2 and TRBJ2-7, with the D segment identity uncertain. The CDR3 goes from the cysteine to the phenylalanine over 13 residues. Left in the record is the CDR3 DNA by itself, 39 bases read in frame from the first base. The junction carries 9 bases between V and J, which are trimmed by 1 base and 5 bases respectively. For CDR1 and CDR2, the germline V gene lists SGHAT and FQNNGV.